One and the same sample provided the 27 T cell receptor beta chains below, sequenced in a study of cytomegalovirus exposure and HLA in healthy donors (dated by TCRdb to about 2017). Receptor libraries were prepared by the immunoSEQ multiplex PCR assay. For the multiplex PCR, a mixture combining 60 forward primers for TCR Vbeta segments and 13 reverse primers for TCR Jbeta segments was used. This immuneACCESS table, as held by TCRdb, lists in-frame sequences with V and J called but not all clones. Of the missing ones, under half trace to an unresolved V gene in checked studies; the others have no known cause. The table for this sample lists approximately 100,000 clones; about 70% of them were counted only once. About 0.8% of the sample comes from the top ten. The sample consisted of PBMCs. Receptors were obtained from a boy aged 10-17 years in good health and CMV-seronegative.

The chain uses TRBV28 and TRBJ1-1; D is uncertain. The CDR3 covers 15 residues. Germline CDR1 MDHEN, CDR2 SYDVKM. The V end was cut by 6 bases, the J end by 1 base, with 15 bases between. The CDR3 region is CASSPPGRGNTEAFF. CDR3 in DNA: TGTGCCAGCAGCCCCCCTGGGAGAGGGAACACTGAAGCTTTCTTT.

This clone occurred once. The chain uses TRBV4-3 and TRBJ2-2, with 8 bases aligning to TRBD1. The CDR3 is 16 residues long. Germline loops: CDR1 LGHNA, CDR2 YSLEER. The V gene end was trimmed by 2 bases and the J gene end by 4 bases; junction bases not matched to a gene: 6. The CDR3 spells CASSQQDRAGTGELFF. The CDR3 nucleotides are TGCGCCAGCAGCCAACAGGACAGGGCTGGCACCGGGGAGCTGTTTTTT.

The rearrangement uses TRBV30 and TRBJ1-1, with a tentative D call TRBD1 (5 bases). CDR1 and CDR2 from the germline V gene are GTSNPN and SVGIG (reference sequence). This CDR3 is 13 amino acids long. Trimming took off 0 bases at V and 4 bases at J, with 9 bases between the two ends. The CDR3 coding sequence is TGTGCCTGGAGTGTAGAAAGGGGCACTGAAGCTTTCTTT. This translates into CAWSVERGTEAFF.

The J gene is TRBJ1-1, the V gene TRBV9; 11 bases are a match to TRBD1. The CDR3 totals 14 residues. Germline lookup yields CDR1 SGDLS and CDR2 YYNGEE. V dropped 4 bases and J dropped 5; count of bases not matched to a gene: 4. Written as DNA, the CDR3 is TGTGCCAGCAGCAAGGACAGGGGGCTAACTGAAGCTTTCTTT. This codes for CASSKDRGLTEAFF.

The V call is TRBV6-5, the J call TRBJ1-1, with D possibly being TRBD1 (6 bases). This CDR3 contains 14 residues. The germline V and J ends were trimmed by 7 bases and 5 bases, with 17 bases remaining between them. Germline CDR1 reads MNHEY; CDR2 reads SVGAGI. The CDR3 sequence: CASNRDVAGTEAFF. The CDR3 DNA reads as TGTGCCAGCAACAGGGACGTTGCAGGGACTGAAGCTTTCTTT.

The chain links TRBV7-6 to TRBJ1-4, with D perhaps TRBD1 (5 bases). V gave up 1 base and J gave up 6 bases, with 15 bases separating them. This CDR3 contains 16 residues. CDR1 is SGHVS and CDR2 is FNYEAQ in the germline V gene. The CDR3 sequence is CASSLERGALYEKLFF. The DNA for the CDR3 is TGTGCCAGCAGCTTAGAAAGGGGTGCCTTGTATGAAAAACTGTTTTTT.

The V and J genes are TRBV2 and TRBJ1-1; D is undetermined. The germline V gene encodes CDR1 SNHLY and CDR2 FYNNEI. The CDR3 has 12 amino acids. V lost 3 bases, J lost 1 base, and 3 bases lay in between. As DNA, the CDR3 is TGTGCCAGCAGTGACTCGAACACTGAAGCTTTCTTT. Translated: CASSDSNTEAFF. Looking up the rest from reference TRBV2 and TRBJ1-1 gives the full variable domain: EPEVTQTPSHQVTQMGQEVILRCVPISNHLYFYWYRQILGQKVEFLVSFYNNEISEKSEIFDDQFSVERPDGSNFTLKIRSTKLEDSAMYFCASSDSNTEAFFGQGTRLTVV.

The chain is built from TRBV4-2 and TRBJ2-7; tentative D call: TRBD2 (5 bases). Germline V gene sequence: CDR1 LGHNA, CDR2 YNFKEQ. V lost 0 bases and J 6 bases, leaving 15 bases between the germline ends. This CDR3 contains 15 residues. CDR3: CASSQDRSRSGEQYF. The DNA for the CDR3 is TGTGCCAGCAGCCAAGATCGGTCAAGAAGCGGCGAGCAGTACTTC.

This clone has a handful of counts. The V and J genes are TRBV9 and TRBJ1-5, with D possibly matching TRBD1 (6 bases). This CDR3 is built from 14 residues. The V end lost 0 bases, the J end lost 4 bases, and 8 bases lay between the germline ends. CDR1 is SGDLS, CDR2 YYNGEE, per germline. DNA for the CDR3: TGTGCCAGCAGCGTAGAGGGGGGGAATCAGCCCCAGCATTTT. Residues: CASSVEGGNQPQHF.

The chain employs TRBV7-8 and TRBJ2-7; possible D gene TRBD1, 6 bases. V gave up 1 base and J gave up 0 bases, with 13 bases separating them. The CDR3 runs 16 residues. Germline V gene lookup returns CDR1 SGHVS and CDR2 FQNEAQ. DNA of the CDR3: TGTGCCAGCAGCTTAGTAGGGGGATCAGTCTCCTACGAGCAGTACTTC. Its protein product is CASSLVGGSVSYEQYF.

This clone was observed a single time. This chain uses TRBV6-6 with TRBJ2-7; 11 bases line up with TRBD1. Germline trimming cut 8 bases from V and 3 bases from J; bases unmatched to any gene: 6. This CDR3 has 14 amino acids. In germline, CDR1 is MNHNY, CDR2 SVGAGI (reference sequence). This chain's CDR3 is CASQSGTGGYEQYF. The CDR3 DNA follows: TGTGCCAGCCAATCCGGGACAGGGGGCTACGAGCAGTACTTC.

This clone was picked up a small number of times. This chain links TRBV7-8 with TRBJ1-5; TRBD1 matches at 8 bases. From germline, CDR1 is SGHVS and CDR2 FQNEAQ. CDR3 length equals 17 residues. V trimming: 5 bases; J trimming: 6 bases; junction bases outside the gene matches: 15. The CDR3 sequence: CASSRRNTDRVIQPQHF. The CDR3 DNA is TGTGCCAGCAGCCGCCGAAACACGGACAGGGTAATTCAGCCCCAGCATTTT. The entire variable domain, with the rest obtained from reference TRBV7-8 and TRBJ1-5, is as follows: GAGVSQSPRYKVAKRGQDVALRCDPISGHVSLFWYQQALGQGPEFLTYFQNEAQLDKSGLPSDRFFAERPEGSVSTLKIQRTQQEDSAVYLCASSRRNTDRVIQPQHFGDGTRLSIL.

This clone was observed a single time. The CDR3 is CSVEEGVASSYNEQFF. The DNA for the CDR3 is TGCAGCGTTGAAGAAGGGGTGGCAAGCTCCTACAATGAGCAGTTCTTC. The rearrangement uses TRBV29-1 and TRBJ2-1, with D possibly matching TRBD1 (5 bases). Germline assignment: CDR1 SQVTM and CDR2 ANQGSEA. V lost 0 bases and J lost 0, with 12 bases in between. This CDR3 has 16 amino acids.

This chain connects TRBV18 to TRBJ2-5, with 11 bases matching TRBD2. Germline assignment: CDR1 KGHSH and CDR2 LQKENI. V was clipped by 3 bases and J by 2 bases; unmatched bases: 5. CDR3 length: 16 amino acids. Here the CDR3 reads CASSPRTSGLQETQYF. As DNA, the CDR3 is TGTGCCAGCTCACCCCGGACTAGCGGGTTACAAGAGACCCAGTACTTC.

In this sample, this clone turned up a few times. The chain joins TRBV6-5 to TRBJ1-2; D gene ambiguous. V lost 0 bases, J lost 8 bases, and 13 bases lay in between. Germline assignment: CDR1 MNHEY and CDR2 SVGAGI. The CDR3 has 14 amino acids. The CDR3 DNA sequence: TGTGCCAGCAGTTACTCTAGTTGGGCGCGAGGCTACACCTTC. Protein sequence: CASSYSSWARGYTF.

CDR3 sequence (DNA): TGTGCCAGCAGCCAAGATCGGGGGTCTCATCAGCCCCAGCATTTT. Amino acids: CASSQDRGSHQPQHF. The V gene is TRBV4-2, the J gene TRBJ1-5, with D perhaps TRBD1 (5 bases). The V end was cut by 0 bases, the J end by 5 bases, with 11 bases between. The CDR3 has 15 amino acids. Germline V gene lookup returns CDR1 LGHNA and CDR2 YNFKEQ.

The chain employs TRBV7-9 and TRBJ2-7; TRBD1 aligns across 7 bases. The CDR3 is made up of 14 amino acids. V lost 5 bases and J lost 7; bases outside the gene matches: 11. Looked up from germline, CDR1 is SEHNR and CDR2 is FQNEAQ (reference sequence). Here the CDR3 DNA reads TGTGCCAGCAGCGACGGGAAGGGGGCGAGGGAGCAGTACTTC. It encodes CASSDGKGAREQYF.

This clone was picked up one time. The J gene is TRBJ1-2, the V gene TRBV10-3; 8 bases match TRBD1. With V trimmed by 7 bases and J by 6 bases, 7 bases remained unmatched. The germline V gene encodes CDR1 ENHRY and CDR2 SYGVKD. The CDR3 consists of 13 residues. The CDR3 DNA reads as TGTGCCATCAATCACGCAGGGGGCGATGGCTACACCTTC. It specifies CAINHAGGDGYTF.

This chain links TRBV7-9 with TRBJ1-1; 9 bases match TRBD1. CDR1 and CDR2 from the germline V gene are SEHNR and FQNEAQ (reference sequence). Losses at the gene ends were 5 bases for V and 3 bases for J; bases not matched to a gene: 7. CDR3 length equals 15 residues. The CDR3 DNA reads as TGTGCCAGCAGCCGACAGGACAGGGGCGACACTGAAGCTTTCTTT. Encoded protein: CASSRQDRGDTEAFF. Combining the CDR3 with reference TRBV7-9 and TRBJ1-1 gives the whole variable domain DTGVSQNPRHKITKRGQNVTFRCDPISEHNRLYWYRQTLGQGPEFLTYFQNEAQLEKSRLLSDRFSAERPKGSFSTLEIQRTEQGDSAMYLCASSRQDRGDTEAFFGQGTRLTVV.

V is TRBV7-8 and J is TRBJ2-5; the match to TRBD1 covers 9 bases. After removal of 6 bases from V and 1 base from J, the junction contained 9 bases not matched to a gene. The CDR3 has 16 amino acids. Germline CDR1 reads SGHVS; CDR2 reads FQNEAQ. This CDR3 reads CASSHGTGTPQETQYF. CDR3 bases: TGTGCCAGCAGTCACGGGACAGGGACTCCCCAAGAGACCCAGTACTTC. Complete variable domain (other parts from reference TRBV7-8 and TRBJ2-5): GAGVSQSPRYKVAKRGQDVALRCDPISGHVSLFWYQQALGQGPEFLTYFQNEAQLDKSGLPSDRFFAERPEGSVSTLKIQRTQQEDSAVYLCASSHGTGTPQETQYFGPGTRLLVL.

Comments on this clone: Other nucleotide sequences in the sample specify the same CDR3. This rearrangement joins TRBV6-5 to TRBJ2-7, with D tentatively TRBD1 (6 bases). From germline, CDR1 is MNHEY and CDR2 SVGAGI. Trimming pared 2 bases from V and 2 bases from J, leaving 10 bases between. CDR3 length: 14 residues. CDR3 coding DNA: TGTGCCAGCAGTTACGGGGGCCCTACCTACGAGCAGTACTTC. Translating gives CASSYGGPTYEQYF.

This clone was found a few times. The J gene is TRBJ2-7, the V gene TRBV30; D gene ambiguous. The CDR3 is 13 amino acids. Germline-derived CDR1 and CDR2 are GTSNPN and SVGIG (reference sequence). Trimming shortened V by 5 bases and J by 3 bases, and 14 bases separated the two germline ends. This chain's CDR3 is CAWESTALYEQYF. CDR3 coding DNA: TGTGCCTGGGAGAGCACAGCCCTCTACGAGCAGTACTTC.

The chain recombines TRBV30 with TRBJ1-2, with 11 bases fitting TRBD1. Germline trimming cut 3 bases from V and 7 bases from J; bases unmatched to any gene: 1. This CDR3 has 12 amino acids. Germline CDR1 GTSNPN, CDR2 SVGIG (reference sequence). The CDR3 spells CAWRDRGLGYTF. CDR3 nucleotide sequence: TGTGCCTGGAGGGACAGGGGGCTTGGCTACACCTTC.

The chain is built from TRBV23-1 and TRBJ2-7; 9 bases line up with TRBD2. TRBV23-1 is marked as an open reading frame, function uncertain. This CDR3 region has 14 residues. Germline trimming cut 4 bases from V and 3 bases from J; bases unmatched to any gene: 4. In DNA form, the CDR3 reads TGCGCCAGCAGTCTACTAGCGGGCGGCTACGAGCAGTACTTC. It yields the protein CASSLLAGGYEQYF.

The CDR3 protein is CASSSYTGGEAFF. CDR3 nucleotide sequence: TGCGCCAGCAGCTCGTACACCGGCGGGGAAGCTTTCTTT. The genes are TRBV5-1 and TRBJ1-1; D uncertain. V was clipped by 3 bases and J by 8 bases, with 14 bases between them. This CDR3 is built from 13 residues. Germline V CDR1 and CDR2: SGHRS, YFSETQ.

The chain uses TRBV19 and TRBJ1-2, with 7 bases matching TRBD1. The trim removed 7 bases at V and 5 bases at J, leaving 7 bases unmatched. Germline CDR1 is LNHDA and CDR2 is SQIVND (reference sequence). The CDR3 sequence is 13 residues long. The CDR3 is CASNLQGGYGYTF. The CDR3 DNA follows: TGTGCCAGTAACCTTCAGGGGGGATATGGCTACACCTTC.

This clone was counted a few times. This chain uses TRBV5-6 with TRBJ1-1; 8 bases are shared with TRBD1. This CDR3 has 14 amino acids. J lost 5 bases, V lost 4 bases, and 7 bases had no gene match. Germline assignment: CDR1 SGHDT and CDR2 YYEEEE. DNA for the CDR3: TGTGCCAGCAGCCTCAGGGGGCGACGGACTGAAGCTTTCTTT. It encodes CASSLRGRRTEAFF.